The TCR beta chain described here comes from a study of human T cells and chemical hapten exposure. The total RNA was obtained from whole blood that was not fractionated. This clonotype was seen ten or more times. What it recognizes is unknown. Whole-study findings and limits: DPC sensitization produced no change in TCRs with frequency above 1 in 1000.

Each cDNA molecule in the library carried unique molecular identifiers. As handled by the study authors: The number of TCRs in each sample had a median of approximately 90,000 and spanned roughly 23,224 to 750,000. TCRdb used MiXCR to reprocess the 5' RACE reads, holding one entry per CDR3 protein. For this entry, the V and J calls and clone size follow TCRdb and not the study's own pipeline. The sample records 130,000 or so distinct CDR3 sequences, over 3.5% being singletons. The clonotype comes from a female donor in good health.

The CDR3 protein is CASSQDGLRVGGGGSIGTGELFF. CDR3 nucleotides: TGTGCCAGCAGCCAAGATGGGTTAAGAGTCGGCGGGGGGGGCAGTATAGGCACCGGGGAGCTGTTTTTT. The chain has TRBV3-1 and TRBJ2-2; 9 bases map to TRBD2. The CDR3 is 23 residues long. Germline loops: CDR1 LGHDT, CDR2 YNNKEL (reference sequence). V was pared by 0 bases and J by 4 bases, with 24 bases of the junction left unmatched.